The present T cell receptor (beta chain) was sequenced within a study of blood T cell repertoires in COVID-19. Study details: The United States, Italy and Spain supplied acute and convalescent COVID-19 samples. Sample material is recorded as cDNA or gDNA derived from T cells, B-cell-depleted T cells, or PBMCs.

A single count supports this clone. CDR1 GTSNPN and CDR2 SVGIG come from the germline V gene (reference sequence). The CDR3 is 15 residues long. Trimming removed 0 bases at V and 6 bases at J, with 12 bases between. As originally analysed: How many nucleated cells were present was estimated from reference gene primer amplification. Measured with immunoSEQ multiplex PCR; TCRdb has only the in-frame clones, and not every one. From that table come the V and J calls and clone size; the DNA was used to work out D and trimming. The data contain 200,000 to 250,000 clones, about 88% of them singletons. The chain uses TRBV30 and TRBJ1-6; D is ambiguous. The source is a man between 40 and 49 years old with acute or convalescent COVID-19. Material for sequencing was peripheral blood. Here the CDR3 reads CAWSVGRESNSPLHF. In nucleotides, the CDR3 is TGTGCCTGGAGTGTCGGTAGAGAAAGTAATTCACCCCTCCACTTT.